This T cell receptor beta chain was recovered during a study of blood T cell repertoires in COVID-19. Study details: Samples of COVID-19 (acute and convalescent) were obtained from the United States, Italy and Spain.

The CDR3 length is 16 residues. The V and J ends lost 2 bases and 6 bases, in that order; junction bases with no gene match: 4. Germline loops: CDR1 SGHAT, CDR2 FQNNGV. Using immunoSEQ multiplex PCR, the repertoire was profiled, and TCRdb retains in-frame clones only, with some absent. The profile shows roughly 81,000 clones, around 90% of them singletons. The specimen sequenced was peripheral blood. The chain combines TRBV11-2 with TRBJ2-1, with 13 positions matching TRBD2. The source of this sequence is a middle-aged man with acute or convalescent COVID-19. The CDR3 sequence: CASSLLGLAGVNEQFF. The CDR3 coding sequence is TGTGCCAGCAGCTTACTTGGACTAGCGGGAGTCAATGAGCAGTTCTTC.